This T cell receptor beta chain appears in the sequencing data of a study of CD8 T cells in Susac syndrome (dated 2019 in TCRdb). Broadly, across the study: The study used repertoire sequencing to test whether antigen drove CD8+ T cell activation and differentiation in Susac syndrome. General findings and caveats noted by the study authors: The number of individuals in the TCR sequencing and HLA analysis was recognized as being relatively small.

RNA was extracted using the RNeasy kit, and about 0.45 to 1 ug of the RNA was reverse transcribed with random hexamers. The immunoSEQ multiplex PCR assay, which covers 54 Vbeta and 13 Jbeta segments, was used to amplify TCR beta CDR3 regions. PCR amplification bias was corrected using a synthetic template baseline for primer optimization and computational correction. Per the original workflow: Reads were annotated to V, D and J genes according to IMGT and were analyzed with immunoSEQ Analyzer, with only productive sequences retained. To calculate clonality, Shannon entropy was normalized by log2 of the number of productive unique sequences and then subtracted from one. Public and private clones were assessed among the 100 most prevalent clones of each patient and control. Clones were defined as Susac-specific when absent from the healthy and MS cohorts, from about 1,100 published viral clones and from other ImmuneACCESS disease sequences. TCRdb trimmed the raw reads at Q25, called clones with MiXCR and kept productive beta chains. Each entry is one CDR3 protein sequence, shown with its most common DNA and genes. These V and J calls rely on TCRdb rather than the paper's analysis. For this sample the table gives about 200,000 distinct CDR3 sequences, of which approximately 96% were detected only once. Of the sample, 0.093% is held by the ten largest clones.

Peripheral blood CD8+ and CD4+ T cells from healthy donors, Susac syndrome patients and multiple sclerosis patients were profiled by high-throughput TCR beta sequencing. The multiple sclerosis controls were treatment-naive patients who had stable or active relapsing-remitting disease and met the revised McDonald criteria. CD8+ TEMRA cells were enriched by FACS, while bulk CD8+ and CD4+ T cells were purified by magnetic negative isolation. Blood was drawn into EDTA tubes, processed within 24 hours, and PBMCs were isolated by density gradient centrifugation. PBMCs intended for TCR sequencing were frozen in liquid nitrogen and were later thawed in a 37 degrees C water bath. Purity of sorted or isolated CD4+, CD8+ and CD8+ TEMRA cells was at least 90%. Sequences SGHRS (CDR1) and YFSETQ (CDR2) are obtained from the germline V gene. Germline trimming amounts to 4 bases on V and 1 base on J, with 12 as the count of junction bases outside the gene matches. The CDR3 goes from the cysteine to the phenylalanine over 18 residues. This entry keeps only the CDR3 DNA: 54 bases, framed from base 1.

This clonotype came up once. Its antigen is not yet known. No clone much larger than this one lies a single base away; base qualities are absent. Just one read gives weak support. The V and J segments used are TRBV5-1 and TRBJ2-7, and 12 bases in between align with TRBD2. Sequenced material: CD4+ T cells from PBMCs. The TCR originated in a human donor with multiple sclerosis. The sequence in DNA is TGCGCCAGCAGCGGTGGACTAGCGGGGACAGTGGGGTCCTACGAGCAGTACTTC. Its protein reads: CASSGGLAGTVGSYEQYF.